What follows are 24 T cell receptor beta chains derived from one specimen sequenced in a study of CD8+ T cells in alopecia areata. Treatment denoted: oral pan-JAK inhibitor, 5-10 mg twice daily. Extraction of RNA preceded its reverse transcription into cDNA, which served as the sequencing template. The table came from immunoSEQ multiplex PCR; TCRdb's copy has only in-frame clones and leaves some out. The sample includes tens of thousands of clones, roughly 89% of them seen just once. The sequencing used CD8+ T cells sorted from blood, collected at week 24, from a patient treated with tofacitinib. The receptors were gathered from a human donor with alopecia areata.

The chain has TRBV29-1 and TRBJ1-1; D unresolved. The V end was cut by 4 bases, the J end by 0 bases, with 9 bases between. The germline CDR1 and CDR2 sequences are SQVTM and ANQGSEA. The CDR3 extends over 13 amino acids. The CDR3 loop reads CSVGTALNTEAFF. The CDR3 DNA is TGCAGCGTTGGGACCGCCCTGAACACTGAAGCTTTCTTT.

The rearrangement uses TRBV29-1 and TRBJ2-7; 8 bases are a match to TRBD1. This CDR3 has 16 amino acids. In germline, CDR1 is SQVTM, CDR2 ANQGSEA. Germline trimming cut 4 bases from V and 4 bases from J; bases unmatched to any gene: 15. CDR3 sequence: CSVGGPGTGSLYEQYF. CDR3 nucleotide sequence: TGCAGCGTTGGGGGGCCCGGGACAGGTTCGTTGTACGAGCAGTACTTC.

This chain connects TRBV28 to TRBJ1-1, with D unclear. Per the germline V gene, CDR1 is MDHEN and CDR2 is SYDVKM. V gave up 3 bases and J gave up 0 bases, with 14 bases separating them. CDR3 length: 16 amino acids. CDR3 bases: TGTGCCAGCAGTTTGAGCACAACCGGCGTGAACACTGAAGCTTTCTTT. This codes for CASSLSTTGVNTEAFF. The entire variable domain, with the rest obtained from reference TRBV28 and TRBJ1-1, is as follows: DVKVTQSSRYLVKRTGEKVFLECVQDMDHENMFWYRQDPGLGLRLIYFSYDVKMKEKGDIPEGYSVSREKKERFSLILESASTNQTSMYLCASSLSTTGVNTEAFFGQGTRLTVV.

The chain recombines TRBV4-3 with TRBJ2-3; no firm D call. Trimming left V 0 bases short and J 0 bases short, with 13 bases between. The CDR3 is 17 amino acids. The germline gives CDR1 LGHNA, CDR2 YSLEER. The CDR3 is CASSQDRVGSSTDTQYF. CDR3 nucleotides: TGCGCCAGCAGCCAAGATCGGGTGGGGTCAAGCACAGATACGCAGTATTTT.

The chain combines TRBV6-5 with TRBJ2-1, with TRBD2 identical over 11 bases. This CDR3 contains 16 residues. Germline CDR1 MNHEY, CDR2 SVGAGI. V was clipped by 2 bases and J by 3 bases; unmatched bases: 3. The CDR3 DNA reads TGTGCCAGCAGTTACGGACTAGCGGGTGTCTACAATGAGCAGTTCTTC. Translating it yields CASSYGLAGVYNEQFF.

The chain carries TRBV5-4 and TRBJ2-3; D is undetermined. V was clipped by 9 bases and J by 0 bases, with 20 bases between them. Germline loops: CDR1 SGHNT, CDR2 YYREEE (reference sequence). CDR3 length: 16 residues. The CDR3 coding sequence is TGTGCCATTGAGGTTAGGGCGAGATTTAGCACAGATACGCAGTATTTT. Translation gives CAIEVRARFSTDTQYF.

The chain is built from TRBV7-2 and TRBJ1-1; weak D call: TRBD1 (5 bases). The germline V gene encodes CDR1 SGHTA and CDR2 FQGNSA. The V end lost 2 bases, the J end lost 0 bases, and 10 bases lay between the germline ends. The CDR3 spans 15 residues. This CDR3 reads CASSLSWDLNTEAFF. CDR3 in DNA: TGTGCCAGCAGCTTATCTTGGGACCTGAACACTGAAGCTTTCTTT.

The chain links TRBV11-2 to TRBJ2-5; 9 bases align to TRBD2. CDR1 is SGHAT and CDR2 is FQNNGV in the germline V gene. V dropped 0 bases and J dropped 7; count of bases not matched to a gene: 12. The CDR3 length is 17 residues. Here the CDR3 reads CASSLDPGLASGRTQYF. The CDR3 region has the DNA TGTGCCAGCAGCTTAGATCCCGGACTAGCGAGCGGACGGACCCAGTACTTC.

This clone has a handful of counts. This chain links TRBV27 with TRBJ2-1, with 9 positions matching TRBD2. The CDR3 runs to 16 residues. The trim removed 5 bases at V and 6 bases at J, leaving 11 bases unmatched. Germline V gene data show CDR1 as MNHEY and CDR2 as SMNVEV (reference sequence). The CDR3 sequence is CASSEGASGVGNEQFF. The CDR3 nucleotides are TGTGCCAGCAGTGAGGGGGCTAGCGGGGTAGGCAATGAGCAGTTCTTC.

Concerning this clone itself: One end of the junction does not line up with germline, which may come from a read error. This rearrangement joins TRBV4-1 to TRBJ2-2; the D is unclear. Looked up from germline, CDR1 is MGHRA and CDR2 is YSYEKL. The CDR3 has 12 amino acids. CDR3 loop: CASSQDTGELFF. As DNA, the CDR3 is TGTGCCAGCAGCCAAGACACCGGGGAGCTGTTTTTT.

V is TRBV6-5 and J is TRBJ2-1; no firm D call. Deletions cut 2 bases from V and 5 bases from J, with 4 bases between. CDR3 length: 12 residues. Germline lookup yields CDR1 MNHEY and CDR2 SVGAGI. The CDR3 here is CASSYPDNEQFF. CDR3 sequence (DNA): TGTGCCAGCAGTTACCCTGACAATGAGCAGTTCTTC.

The V and J genes are TRBV2 and TRBJ1-6; 8 nucleotides align to TRBD1. J gave up 7 bases and V 8 bases, and 4 bases lay outside the gene matches. Germline CDR1 is SNHLY and CDR2 is FYNNEI. The CDR3 contains 13 residues. The CDR3 sequence is CASLGQGNSPLHF. CDR3 sequence (DNA): TGTGCCAGCCTCGGACAGGGAAATTCACCCCTCCACTTT.

This clone showed up just a few times. The rearrangement joins TRBV4-2 to TRBJ2-7, with D possibly TRBD1 on 6 matching bases. Deletions cut 3 bases from V and 3 bases from J, with 12 bases between. The CDR3 covers 14 residues. Germline loops: CDR1 LGHNA, CDR2 YNFKEQ. The CDR3 DNA follows: TGTGCCAGCAGCCAGTTCACAGGGATCTACGAGCAGTACTTC. Its translation: CASSQFTGIYEQYF.

V usage is TRBV28 and J usage is TRBJ2-5; the match to TRBD2 covers 7 bases. This CDR3 is built from 19 residues. Germline V gives CDR1 MDHEN, CDR2 SYDVKM. The ends lost 0 bases at V and 2 bases at J; junction bases unmatched: 15. The CDR3 DNA is TGTGCCAGCAGTTTATGGGGATCTGATGGAGCGGGGCGACAAGAGACCCAGTACTTC. Translated: CASSLWGSDGAGRQETQYF.

Only one count was recorded for this clone. CDR3 loop: CASSRSDGSSYNEQFF. The CDR3 DNA sequence: TGTGCCAGCTCAAGATCGGACGGCAGCTCCTACAATGAGCAGTTCTTC. The V call is TRBV18, the J call TRBJ2-1; no clear D. Trimming removed 5 bases at V and 0 bases at J, with 14 bases between. The CDR3 loop spans 16 amino acids. Germline CDR1 KGHSH, CDR2 LQKENI.

This chain connects TRBV7-9 to TRBJ2-5; 7 nucleotides agree with TRBD2. Germline lookup yields CDR1 SEHNR and CDR2 FQNEAQ (reference sequence). The length of the CDR3 is 14 residues. V trimming: 5 bases; J trimming: 2 bases; junction bases outside the gene matches: 5. CDR3 in DNA: TGTGCCAGCAGCCCCCGGACTAGGCAAGAGACCCAGTACTTC. Its translation is CASSPRTRQETQYF.

The chain combines TRBV11-3 with TRBJ2-6; D may match TRBD1 or TRBD2 (5 bases each). The CDR3 runs to 19 residues. V was clipped by 5 bases and J by 0 bases, with 20 bases between them. Germline V CDR1 and CDR2: SGHNT, YENEEA. CDR3 loop: CASSPMGVGWNSGANVLTF. The DNA of the CDR3 is TGTGCCAGCAGCCCGATGGGGGTGGGCTGGAACTCTGGGGCCAACGTCCTGACTTTC.

V usage is TRBV29-1 and J usage is TRBJ1-2, with D maybe TRBD1 (5 bases). The V and J ends lost 5 bases and 4 bases respectively, with 20 bases between them. The CDR3 extends over 15 amino acids. Per germline, CDR1 SQVTM and CDR2 ANQGSEA. The CDR3 region has the DNA TGCAGCGTTCCCGTACAGGCTTTGGTCGGCTATGGCTACACCTTC. It encodes CSVPVQALVGYGYTF.

The chain links TRBV11-2 to TRBJ2-7, with D unresolved. The CDR3 contains 15 residues. Trimming removed 0 bases at V and 8 bases at J, with 17 bases between. Germline V lookup: CDR1 SGHAT, CDR2 FQNNGV. The CDR3 sequence: CASSLDVPNLEKQYF. The DNA of the CDR3 is TGTGCCAGCAGCTTAGACGTCCCTAACTTGGAGAAGCAGTACTTC.

The chain joins TRBV7-9 to TRBJ2-3; 11 bases map to TRBD1. This CDR3 contains 16 residues. Germline V CDR1 and CDR2: SEHNR, FQNEAQ (reference sequence). V gave up 5 bases and J gave up 1 base; unmatched junction bases: 5. The CDR3 here is CASSLDRGPGTDTQYF. Written as DNA, the CDR3 is TGTGCCAGCAGCCTGGACAGGGGGCCGGGCACAGATACGCAGTATTTT.

The V gene is TRBV5-6, the J gene TRBJ2-1; D is unresolved. Trimming shortened V by 2 bases and J by 7 bases, and 10 bases separated the two germline ends. The CDR3 consists of 13 residues. Germline CDR1 SGHDT, CDR2 YYEEEE. The CDR3, as DNA: TGTGCCAGCAGCTTTCCTTCCCAAAATGAGCAGTTCTTC. This gives the protein CASSFPSQNEQFF.

The chain uses TRBV4-3 and TRBJ2-7; tentative D call: TRBD1 (6 bases). V lost 4 bases, J lost 0 bases, and 16 bases lay in between. The length of the CDR3 is 16 residues. Germline assignment: CDR1 LGHNA and CDR2 YSLEER. The CDR3 loop reads CASSPSLGADSYEQYF. The CDR3, as DNA: TGCGCCAGCAGCCCGTCTTTGGGGGCGGACTCCTACGAGCAGTACTTC.

The genes are TRBV11-2 and TRBJ1-1; D unclear. Germline V lookup: CDR1 SGHAT, CDR2 FQNNGV. The V end lost 3 bases, the J end lost 1 base, and 18 bases lay between the germline ends. The CDR3 has 17 residues. In nucleotides, the CDR3 is TGTGCCAGCAGCTTCCGCCTCCCTCGTGGGGAGAACACTGAAGCTTTCTTT. It translates to CASSFRLPRGENTEAFF.

This chain joins TRBV7-9 and TRBJ2-1; D is possibly TRBD1 (5 bases). The germline CDR1 and CDR2 sequences are SEHNR and FQNEAQ (reference sequence). The CDR3 length is 12 residues. The V end was cut by 5 bases, the J end by 8 bases, with 10 bases between. Written as DNA, the CDR3 is TGTGCCAGCAGCCCAGGGTTTGATGAGCAGTTCTTC. This encodes CASSPGFDEQFF.